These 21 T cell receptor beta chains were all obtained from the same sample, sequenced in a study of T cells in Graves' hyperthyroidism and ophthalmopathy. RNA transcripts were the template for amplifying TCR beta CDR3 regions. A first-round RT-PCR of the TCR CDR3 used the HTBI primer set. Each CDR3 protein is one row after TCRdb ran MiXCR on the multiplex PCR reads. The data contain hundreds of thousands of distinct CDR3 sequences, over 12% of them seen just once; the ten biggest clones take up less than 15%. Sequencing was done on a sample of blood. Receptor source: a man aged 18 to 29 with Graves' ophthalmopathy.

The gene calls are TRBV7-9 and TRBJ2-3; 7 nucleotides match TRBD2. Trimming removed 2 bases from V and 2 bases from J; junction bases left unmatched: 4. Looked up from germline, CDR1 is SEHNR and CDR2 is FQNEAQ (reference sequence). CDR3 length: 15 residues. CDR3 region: CASSLSGATTDTQYF. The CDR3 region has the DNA TGTGCCAGCAGCTTAAGCGGGGCGACCACAGATACGCAGTATTTT.

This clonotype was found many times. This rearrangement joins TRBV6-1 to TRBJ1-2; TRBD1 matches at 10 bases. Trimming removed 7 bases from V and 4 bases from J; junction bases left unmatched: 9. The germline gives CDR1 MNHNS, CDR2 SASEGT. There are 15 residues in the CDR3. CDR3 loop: CASITTTGGPYGYTF. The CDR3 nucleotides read TGTGCCAGCATTACCACGACAGGGGGCCCCTATGGCTACACCTTC.

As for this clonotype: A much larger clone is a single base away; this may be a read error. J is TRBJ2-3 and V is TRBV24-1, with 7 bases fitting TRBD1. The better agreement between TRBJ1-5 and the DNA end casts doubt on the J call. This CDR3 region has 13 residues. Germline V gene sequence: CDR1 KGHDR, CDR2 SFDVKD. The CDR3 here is CATEGASTDTQHF. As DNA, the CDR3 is TGTGCCACCGAGGGGGCTAGCACAGATACGCAGCATTTT.

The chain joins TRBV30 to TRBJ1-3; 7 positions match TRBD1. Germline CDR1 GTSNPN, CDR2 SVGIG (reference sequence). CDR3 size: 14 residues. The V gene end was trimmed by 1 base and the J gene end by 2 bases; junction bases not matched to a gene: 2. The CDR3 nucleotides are TGTGCCTGGAGTGCCGGGACAGCTGGAAACACCATATATTTT. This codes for CAWSAGTAGNTIYF.

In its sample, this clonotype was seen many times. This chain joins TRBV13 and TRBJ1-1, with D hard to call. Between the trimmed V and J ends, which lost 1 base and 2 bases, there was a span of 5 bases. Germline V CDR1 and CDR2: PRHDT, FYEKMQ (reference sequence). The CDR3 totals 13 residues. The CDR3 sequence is CASSLERNTEAFF. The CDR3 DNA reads TGTGCCAGCAGCTTAGAAAGAAACACTGAAGCTTTCTTT.

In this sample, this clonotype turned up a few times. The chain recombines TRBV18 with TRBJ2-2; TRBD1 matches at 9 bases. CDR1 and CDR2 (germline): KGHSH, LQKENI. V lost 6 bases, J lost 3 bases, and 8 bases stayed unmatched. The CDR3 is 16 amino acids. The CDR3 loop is CASSPNRGRDTGELFF. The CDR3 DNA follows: TGTGCCAGCTCCCCTAACAGGGGGCGTGACACCGGGGAGCTGTTTTTT. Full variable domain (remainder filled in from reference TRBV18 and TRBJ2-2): NAGVMQNPRHLVRRRGQEARLRCSPMKGHSHVYWYRQLPEEGLKFMVYLQKENIIDESGMPKERFSAEFPKEGPSILRIQQVVRGDSAAYFCASSPNRGRDTGELFFGEGSRLTVL.

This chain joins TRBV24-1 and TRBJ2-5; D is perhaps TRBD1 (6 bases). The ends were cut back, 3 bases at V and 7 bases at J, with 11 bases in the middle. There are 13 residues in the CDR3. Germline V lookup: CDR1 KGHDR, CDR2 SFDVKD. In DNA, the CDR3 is TGTGCCACCAGTGATGTACAGGGTCCGACCCAGTACTTC. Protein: CATSDVQGPTQYF.

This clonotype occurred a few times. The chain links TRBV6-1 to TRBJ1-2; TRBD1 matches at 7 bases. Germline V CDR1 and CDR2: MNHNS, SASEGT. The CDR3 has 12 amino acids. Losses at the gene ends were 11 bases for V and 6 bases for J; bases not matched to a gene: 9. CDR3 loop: CAAGGTINGYTF. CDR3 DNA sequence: TGTGCCGCAGGGGGGACAATTAATGGCTACACCTTC.

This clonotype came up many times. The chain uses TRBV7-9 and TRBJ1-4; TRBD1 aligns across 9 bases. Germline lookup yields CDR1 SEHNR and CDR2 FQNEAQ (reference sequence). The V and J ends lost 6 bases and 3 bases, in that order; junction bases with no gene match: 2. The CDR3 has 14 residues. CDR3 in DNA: TGTGCCAGCAGAAGACAGGGGGCTAATGAAAAACTGTTTTTT. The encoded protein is CASRRQGANEKLFF.

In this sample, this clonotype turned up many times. The CDR3 protein is CAWSVGRIDEQYF. Written as DNA, the CDR3 is TGTGCCTGGAGTGTAGGGAGGATCGACGAGCAGTACTTC. The chain joins TRBV30 to TRBJ2-7, with D maybe TRBD2 (6 bases). CDR3 length equals 13 residues. The germline V gene has CDR1 GTSNPN and CDR2 SVGIG (reference sequence). Between the trimmed V and J ends, which lost 0 bases and 5 bases, there was a span of 11 bases.

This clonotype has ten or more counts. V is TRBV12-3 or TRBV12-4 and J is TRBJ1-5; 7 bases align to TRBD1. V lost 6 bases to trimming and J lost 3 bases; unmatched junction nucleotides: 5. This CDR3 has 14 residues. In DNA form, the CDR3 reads TGTGCCAGCAGCCGGGACAGCTTCAATCAGCCCCAGCATTTT. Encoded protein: CASSRDSFNQPQHF.

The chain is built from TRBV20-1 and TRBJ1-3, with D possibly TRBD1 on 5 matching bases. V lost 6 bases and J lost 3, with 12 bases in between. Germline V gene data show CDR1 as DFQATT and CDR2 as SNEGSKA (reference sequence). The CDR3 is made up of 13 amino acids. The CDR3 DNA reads TGCAGTGCCCCGAGGGGCGGTGGAAACACCATATATTTT. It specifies CSAPRGGGNTIYF.

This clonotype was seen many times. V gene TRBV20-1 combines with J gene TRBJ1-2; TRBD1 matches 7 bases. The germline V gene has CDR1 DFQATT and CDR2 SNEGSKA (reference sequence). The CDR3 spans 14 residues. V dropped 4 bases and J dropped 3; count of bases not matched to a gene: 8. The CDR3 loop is CSATEGGTYYGYTF. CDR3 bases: TGCAGTGCTACGGAAGGGGGCACGTACTATGGCTACACCTTC.

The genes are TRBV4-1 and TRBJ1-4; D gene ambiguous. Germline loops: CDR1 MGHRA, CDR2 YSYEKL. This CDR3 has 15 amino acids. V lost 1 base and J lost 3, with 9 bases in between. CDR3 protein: CASSQGYGPNEKLFF. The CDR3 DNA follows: TGCGCCAGCAGCCAAGGGTACGGCCCTAATGAAAAACTGTTTTTT.

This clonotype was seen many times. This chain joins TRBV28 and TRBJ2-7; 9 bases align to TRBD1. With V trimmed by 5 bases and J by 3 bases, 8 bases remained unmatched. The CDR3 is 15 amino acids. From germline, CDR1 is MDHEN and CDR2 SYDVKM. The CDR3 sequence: CASSAAGTGNYEQYF. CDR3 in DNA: TGTGCCAGCAGTGCGGCCGGGACAGGGAACTACGAGCAGTACTTC.

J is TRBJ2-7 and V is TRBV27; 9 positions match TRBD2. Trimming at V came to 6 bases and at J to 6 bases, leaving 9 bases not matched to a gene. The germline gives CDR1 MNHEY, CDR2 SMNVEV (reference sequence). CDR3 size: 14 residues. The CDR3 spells CASRDPGLAGEQYF. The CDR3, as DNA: TGTGCCAGCAGGGACCCGGGACTAGCTGGCGAGCAGTACTTC.

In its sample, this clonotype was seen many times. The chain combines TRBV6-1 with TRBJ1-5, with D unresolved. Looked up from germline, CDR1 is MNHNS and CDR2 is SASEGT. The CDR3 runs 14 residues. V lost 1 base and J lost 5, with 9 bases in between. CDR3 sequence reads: CASSEGDAYQPQHF. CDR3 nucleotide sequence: TGTGCCAGCAGTGAAGGTGACGCCTATCAGCCCCAGCATTTT.

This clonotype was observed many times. DNA of the CDR3: TGCAGTGCTAGAGCCCACCTCTCTGGAAACACCATATATTTT. Translated, it gives CSARAHLSGNTIYF. The chain uses TRBV20-1 and TRBJ1-3; D not certain. From germline, CDR1 is DFQATT and CDR2 SNEGSKA (reference sequence). Trimming cost V 1 base and J 0 bases, with 7 bases left between them. The CDR3 is made up of 14 amino acids.

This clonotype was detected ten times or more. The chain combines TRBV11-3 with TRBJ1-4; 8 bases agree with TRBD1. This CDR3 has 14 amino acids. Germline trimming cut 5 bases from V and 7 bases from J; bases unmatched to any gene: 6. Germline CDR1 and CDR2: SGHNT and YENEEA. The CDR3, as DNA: TGTGCCAGCAGCGCCCGGACAGGGCCTGAAAAACTGTTTTTT. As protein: CASSARTGPEKLFF.

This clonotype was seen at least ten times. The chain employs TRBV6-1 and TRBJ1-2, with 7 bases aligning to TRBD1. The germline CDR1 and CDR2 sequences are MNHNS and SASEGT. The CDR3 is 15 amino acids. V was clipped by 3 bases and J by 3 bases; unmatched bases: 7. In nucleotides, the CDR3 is TGTGCCAGCAGTGACCTGGACAGGCGGCACTATGGCTACACCTTC. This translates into CASSDLDRRHYGYTF.

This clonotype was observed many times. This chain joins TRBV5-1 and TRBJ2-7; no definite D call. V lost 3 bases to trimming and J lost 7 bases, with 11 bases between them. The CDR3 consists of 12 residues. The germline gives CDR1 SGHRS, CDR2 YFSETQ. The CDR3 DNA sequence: TGCGCCAGCAGCTCCCCCGAACGGGAGCAGTACTTC. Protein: CASSSPEREQYF.